This entry features one TCR beta chain sequence. The data were obtained in a study of cytomegalovirus exposure and HLA in healthy donors. CDR3 length equals 19 residues. The germline V gene has CDR1 SGHTA and CDR2 FQGNSA. Unmatched junction bases numbered 9, after V lost 1 base and J lost 2 bases. PCR employed 60 Vbeta and 13 Jbeta primers. The protocol was immunoSEQ multiplex PCR, while the TCRdb copy is restricted to in-frame clones and leaves out a portion. The repertoire holds around 82,000 clones, around 79% seen once, with 4.5% to 7% in the top ten. The source of this sequence is a male donor in good health and CMV-seropositive. Material for sequencing was PBMCs. The rearrangement uses TRBV7-2 and TRBJ2-1; 12 positions match TRBD2. CDR3 amino acids: CASSLDPTSGGQTYNEQFF. In nucleotides, the CDR3 is TGTGCCAGCAGCTTAGACCCCACTAGCGGGGGGCAAACCTACAATGAGCAGTTCTTC.